The 7 T cell receptor beta chains reported below all come from one sample, sequenced in a study of shared clonotypes between healthy human individuals. TCRdb's table, derived via immunoSEQ multiplex PCR, lists solely in-frame clones and lacks some. The repertoire holds fewer than 2.5 million clones, with 90% to 95% as singletons. The source material was naive CD4+ T cells from PBMCs. Subset defined: CD45RA+ positively selected. These receptors were collected from a man between 18 and 29 years old in good health. Some clones in this sample may be carry-over from other donors' samples.

This clone is a singleton in its sample. The chain links TRBV10-2 to TRBJ2-7; D gene uncertain. Germline V lookup: CDR1 WSHSY, CDR2 SAAADI. Trimming shortened V by 2 bases and J by 0 bases, and 11 bases separated the two germline ends. The CDR3 totals 15 residues. The DNA for the CDR3 is TGCGCCAGCAGTGAGCGAAGGGTCAACTCCTACGAGCAGTACTTC. Protein product: CASSERRVNSYEQYF.

The rearrangement joins TRBV6-1 to TRBJ1-2, with 8 bases that match TRBD1. The CDR3 is made up of 12 amino acids. Per the germline V gene, CDR1 is MNHNS and CDR2 is SASEGT. Trimming removed 7 bases from V and 11 bases from J; junction bases left unmatched: 9. CDR3 amino acids: CASTGGNRGYTF. CDR3 nucleotide sequence: TGTGCCAGCACAGGGGGCAACCGAGGGTACACCTTC.

The gene calls are TRBV7-9 and TRBJ2-6; TRBD1 aligns across 8 bases. The germline V gene encodes CDR1 SEHNR and CDR2 FQNEAQ (reference sequence). Trimming took 5 bases from V and 4 from J; bases not matched to a gene: 10. The CDR3 contains 17 residues. The CDR3 sequence: CASSNRQGTRGANVLTF. CDR3 DNA sequence: TGTGCCAGCAGCAACCGACAGGGGACGAGAGGGGCCAACGTCCTGACTTTC.

This clone was recorded once. At the DNA level, this CDR3 is encoded by other sequences in the same sample as well. The genes are TRBV15 and TRBJ1-2; D not certain. Trimming took 8 bases from V and 2 from J, leaving 9 bases between them. In germline, CDR1 is LNHNV, CDR2 YYDKDF (reference sequence). CDR3 size: 12 residues. The CDR3 spells CATSLKNYGYTF. The CDR3 coding sequence is TGTGCCACCTCCTTGAAGAACTATGGCTACACCTTC.

The genes are TRBV10-1 and TRBJ2-7; 8 bases are shared with TRBD2. V lost 5 bases and J lost 3; bases outside the gene matches: 6. In germline, CDR1 is WNHNN, CDR2 SYGVQD (reference sequence). The CDR3 has 14 amino acids. The CDR3 sequence: CASSPGTRIYEQYF. CDR3 DNA sequence: TGCGCCAGCAGTCCCGGGACTAGGATCTACGAGCAGTACTTC.

The gene calls are TRBV18 and TRBJ2-7; 12 bases are shared with TRBD2. V gave up 3 bases and J gave up 7 bases; unmatched junction bases: 1. Germline CDR1 and CDR2: KGHSH and LQKENI. This CDR3 contains 13 residues. Here the CDR3 DNA reads TGTGCCAGCTCACCGCTAGCGGGAGGGGAGCAGTACTTC. It codes for CASSPLAGGEQYF.

V usage is TRBV7-9 and J usage is TRBJ2-5; possibly TRBD2 for D (5 bases). The CDR3 extends over 14 amino acids. CDR1 SEHNR and CDR2 FQNEAQ come from the germline V gene (reference sequence). V gave up 2 bases and J gave up 5 bases, with 12 bases separating them. CDR3 sequence reads: CASSLSISVETQYF. CDR3 DNA sequence: TGTGCCAGCAGCTTAAGTATTAGCGTGGAGACCCAGTACTTC. Filled out from reference TRBV7-9 and TRBJ2-5, the complete variable domain reads DTGVSQNPRHKITKRGQNVTFRCDPISEHNRLYWYRQTLGQGPEFLTYFQNEAQLEKSRLLSDRFSAERPKGSFSTLEIQRTEQGDSAMYLCASSLSISVETQYFGPGTRLLVL.